Included here is one T cell receptor beta chain sequence, with context. One Seattle source followed patients from active infection through their disease course. The sample belongs to a study of blood T cell repertoires in COVID-19. As originally analysed: Reference gene primer amplification gave nucleated cell count estimates. Measured with immunoSEQ multiplex PCR; TCRdb has only the in-frame clones, and not every one. V, J and clone size are those of that table, while D and trimming were read from the DNA. The sample has about 220,000 clones; 82% are singletons. The clonotype was recovered from a woman in her sixties or seventies with COVID-19, enrolled during active disease. The sample taken for sequencing was peripheral blood.

The CDR3 protein is CASSYGGGNQPQHF. The CDR3 nucleotides are TGTGCCAGCAGTTACGGTGGAGGGAATCAGCCCCAGCATTTT. The chain joins TRBV6-5 to TRBJ1-5; unclear D gene. The germline V and J ends were trimmed by 2 bases and 4 bases, with 9 bases remaining between them. This CDR3 comprises 14 residues. Germline V gives CDR1 MNHEY, CDR2 SVGAGI.